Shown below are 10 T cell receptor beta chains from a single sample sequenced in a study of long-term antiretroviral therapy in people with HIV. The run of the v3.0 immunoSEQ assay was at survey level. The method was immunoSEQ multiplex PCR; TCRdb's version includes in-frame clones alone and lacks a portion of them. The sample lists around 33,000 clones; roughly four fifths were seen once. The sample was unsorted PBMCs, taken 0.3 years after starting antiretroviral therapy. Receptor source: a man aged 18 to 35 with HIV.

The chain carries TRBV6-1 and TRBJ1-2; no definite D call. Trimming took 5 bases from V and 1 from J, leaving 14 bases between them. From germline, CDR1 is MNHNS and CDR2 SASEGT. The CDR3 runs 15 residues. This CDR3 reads CASSSGPGLNYGYTF. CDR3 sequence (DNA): TGTGCCAGCAGTTCTGGTCCGGGCCTTAACTATGGCTACACCTTC.

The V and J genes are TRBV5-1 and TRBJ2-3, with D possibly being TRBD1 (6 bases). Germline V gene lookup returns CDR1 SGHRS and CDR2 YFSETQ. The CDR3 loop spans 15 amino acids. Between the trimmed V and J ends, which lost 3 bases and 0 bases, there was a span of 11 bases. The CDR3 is CASSYRDPSTDTQYF. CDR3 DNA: TGCGCCAGCAGCTACAGGGATCCTAGCACAGATACGCAGTATTTT.

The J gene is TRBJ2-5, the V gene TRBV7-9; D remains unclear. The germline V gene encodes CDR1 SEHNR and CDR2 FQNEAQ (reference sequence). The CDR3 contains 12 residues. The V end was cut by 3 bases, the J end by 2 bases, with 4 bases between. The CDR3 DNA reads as TGTGCCAGCAGCTTCGCGCAAGAGACCCAGTACTTC. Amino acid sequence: CASSFAQETQYF.

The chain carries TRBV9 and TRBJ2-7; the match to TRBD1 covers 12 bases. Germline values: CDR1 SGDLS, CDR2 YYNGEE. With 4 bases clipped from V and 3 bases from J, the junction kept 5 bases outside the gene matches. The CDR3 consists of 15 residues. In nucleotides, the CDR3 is TGTGCCAGCAGCCAGGGACAGGGGGCAATCTACGAGCAGTACTTC. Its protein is CASSQGQGAIYEQYF. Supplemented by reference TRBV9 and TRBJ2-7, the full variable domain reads DSGVTQTPKHLITATGQRVTLRCSPRSGDLSVYWYQQSLDQGLQFLIQYYNGEERAKGNILERFSAQQFPDLHSELNLSSLELGDSALYFCASSQGQGAIYEQYFGPGTRLTVT.

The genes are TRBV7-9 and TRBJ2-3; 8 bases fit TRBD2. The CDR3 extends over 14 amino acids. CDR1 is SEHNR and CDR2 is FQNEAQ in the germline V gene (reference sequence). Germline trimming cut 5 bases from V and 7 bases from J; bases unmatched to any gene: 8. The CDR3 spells CASSTLAGRNTQYF. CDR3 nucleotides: TGTGCCAGCAGCACCTTAGCGGGACGTAATACGCAGTATTTT.

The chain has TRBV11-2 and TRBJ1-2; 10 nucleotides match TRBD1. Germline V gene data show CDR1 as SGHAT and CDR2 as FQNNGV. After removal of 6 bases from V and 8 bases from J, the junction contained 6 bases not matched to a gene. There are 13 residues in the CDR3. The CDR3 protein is CASSLRDRGGYTF. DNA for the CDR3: TGTGCCAGCAGTCTCCGGGACAGGGGAGGCTACACCTTC.

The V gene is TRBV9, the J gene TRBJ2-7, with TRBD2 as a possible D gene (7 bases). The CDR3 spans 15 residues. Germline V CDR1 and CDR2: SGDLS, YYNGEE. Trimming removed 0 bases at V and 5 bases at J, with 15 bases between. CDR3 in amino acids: CASSVGGGGANEQYF. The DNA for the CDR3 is TGTGCCAGCAGCGTAGGAGGGGGAGGGGCGAACGAGCAGTACTTC.

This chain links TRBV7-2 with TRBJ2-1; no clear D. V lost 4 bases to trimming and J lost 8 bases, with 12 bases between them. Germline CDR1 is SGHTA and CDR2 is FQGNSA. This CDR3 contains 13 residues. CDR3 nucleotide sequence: TGTGCCAGCAGCTCCCCGCCCTGGGATGAGCAGTTCTTC. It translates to CASSSPPWDEQFF.

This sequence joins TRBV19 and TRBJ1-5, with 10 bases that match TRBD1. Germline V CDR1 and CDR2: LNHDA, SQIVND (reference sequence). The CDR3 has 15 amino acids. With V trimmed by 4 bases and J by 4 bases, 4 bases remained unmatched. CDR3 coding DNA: TGTGCCAGTAGTACCCCGGGACAGGGGAATCAGCCCCAGCATTTT. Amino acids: CASSTPGQGNQPQHF. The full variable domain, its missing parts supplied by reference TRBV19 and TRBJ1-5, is DGGITQSPKYLFRKEGQNVTLSCEQNLNHDAMYWYRQDPGQGLRLIYYSQIVNDFQKGDIAEGYSVSREKKESFPLTVTSAQKNPTAFYLCASSTPGQGNQPQHFGDGTRLSIL.

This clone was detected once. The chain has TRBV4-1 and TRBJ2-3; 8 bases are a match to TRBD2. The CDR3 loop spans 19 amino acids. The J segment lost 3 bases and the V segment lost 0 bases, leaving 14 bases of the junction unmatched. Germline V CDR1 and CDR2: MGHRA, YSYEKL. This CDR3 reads CASSQDPSGLQFKTDTQYF. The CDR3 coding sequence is TGCGCCAGCAGCCAAGACCCTAGCGGGCTTCAATTTAAGACAGATACGCAGTATTTT.